The entry that follows covers one TCR beta chain sequence. After removal of 6 bases from V and 4 bases from J, the junction contained 7 bases not matched to a gene. Germline CDR1 MGHDK, CDR2 SYGVNS. CDR3 length equals 15 residues. These data are taken from a study of blood T cell repertoires in COVID-19. Assay: immunoSEQ multiplex PCR; the TCRdb copy retains only in-frame clones and omits some. This table holds tens of thousands of clones, 70% to 80% found once. Material for sequencing was peripheral blood. This TCR was sampled from a human donor in a cohort sampled during active COVID-19. This sequence joins TRBV25-1 and TRBJ2-1; TRBD2 matches 9 bases. The CDR3 sequence is CASSEAGGAYNEQFF. CDR3 DNA sequence: TGTGCCAGCAGCGAAGCGGGGGGCGCGTACAATGAGCAGTTCTTC. The whole variable domain, filled in from reference TRBV25-1 and TRBJ2-1, reads EADIYQTPRYLVIGTGKKITLECSQTMGHDKMYWYQQDPGMELHLIHYSYGVNSTEKGDLSSESTVSRIRTEHFPLTLESARPSHTSQYLCASSEAGGAYNEQFFGPGTRLTVL.